This TCR beta chain emerged from a study of identical twins. TCRdb ran MiXCR on the 5' RACE reads and lists one entry per CDR3 protein. The table has 700,000 or so distinct CDR3 sequences, approximately 22% seen once. Germline loops: CDR1 WSHSY, CDR2 SAAADI. The CDR3 has 17 residues. Trimming stripped 0 bases from V and 0 bases from J, with 14 bases between. Points from the study as a whole: Excess twin sharing in beta out-of-frame sequences was weaker. Carriage of fewer insertions was seen in abundant cord blood beta clonotypes, whereas memory repertoires showed none.

This clonotype was recorded a few times. Its target is not known. This sample was also put to use in a study of T cells expressing NK-cell markers.

This clonotype was sampled from a woman aged 18-30 years in good health. The chain uses TRBV10-2 and TRBJ2-5, with a weak D call TRBD1 (5 bases). The sequenced sample consisted of PBMCs. CDR3 sequence reads: CASSESGAALYQETQYF. The CDR3 DNA reads as TGCGCCAGCAGTGAGTCAGGGGCGGCCCTGTACCAAGAGACCCAGTACTTC.